This T cell receptor (beta chain) derives from a study of OX40 agonist ivuxolimab in advanced cancers. Study in general: Of the patients, three showed partial responses, one with hepatocellular carcinoma and two with cutaneous melanoma. Study-wide points: With doses of 0.1 to 3.0 mg/kg, CD4+ and CD8+ blood T cells had undergone clonal expansion by week 6.

Details on this clone: The antigen is not known.

Trimming left V 3 bases short and J 0 bases short, with 12 bases between. The germline gives CDR1 KGHSH, CDR2 LQKENI. The CDR3 extends over 15 amino acids. Repertoires were generated with immunoSEQ multiplex PCR, while TCRdb's copy carries only in-frame clones and drops some. Seen here are tens of thousands of clones, about 93% observed once, and the top ten hold around 0.29%. The TCR was taken from an adult with an advanced solid tumor such as melanoma, head and neck, liver or kidney cancer. The chain employs TRBV18 and TRBJ2-7; possibly TRBD1 for D (6 bases). Here the sequenced sample was CD4+ or CD8+ T cells sorted from blood, taken in a trial of the OX40 agonist ivuxolimab. The CDR3 region has the DNA TGTGCCAGCTCACCTCCCCGGGACACCTCCTACGAGCAGTACTTC. Amino acid sequence: CASSPPRDTSYEQYF.